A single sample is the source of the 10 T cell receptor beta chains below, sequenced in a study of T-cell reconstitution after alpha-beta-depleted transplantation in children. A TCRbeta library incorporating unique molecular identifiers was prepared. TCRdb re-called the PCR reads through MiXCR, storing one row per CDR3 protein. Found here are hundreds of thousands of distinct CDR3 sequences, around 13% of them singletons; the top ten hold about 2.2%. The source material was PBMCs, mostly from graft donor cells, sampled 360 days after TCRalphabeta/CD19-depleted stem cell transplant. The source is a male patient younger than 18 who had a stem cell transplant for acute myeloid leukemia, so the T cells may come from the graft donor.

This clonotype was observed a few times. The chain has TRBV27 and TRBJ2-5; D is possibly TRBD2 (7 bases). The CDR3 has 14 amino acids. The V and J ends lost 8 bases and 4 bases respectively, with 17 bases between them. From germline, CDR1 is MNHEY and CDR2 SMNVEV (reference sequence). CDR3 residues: CASWGRGFRETQYF. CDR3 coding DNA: TGTGCCAGCTGGGGGCGGGGGTTCCGAGAGACCCAGTACTTC.

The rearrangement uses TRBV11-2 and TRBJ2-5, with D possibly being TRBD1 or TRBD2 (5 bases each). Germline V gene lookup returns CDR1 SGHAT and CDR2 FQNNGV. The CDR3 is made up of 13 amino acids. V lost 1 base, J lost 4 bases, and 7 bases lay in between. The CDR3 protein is CASSLVGTETQYF. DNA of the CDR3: TGTGCCAGCAGCTTAGTAGGGACAGAGACCCAGTACTTC.

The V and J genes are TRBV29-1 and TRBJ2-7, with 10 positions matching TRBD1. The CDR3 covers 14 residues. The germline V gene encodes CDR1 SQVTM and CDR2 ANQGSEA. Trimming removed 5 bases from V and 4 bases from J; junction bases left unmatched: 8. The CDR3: CSVLDRGTPYEQYF. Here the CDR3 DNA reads TGCAGCGTTTTGGACAGGGGGACCCCTTACGAGCAGTACTTC.

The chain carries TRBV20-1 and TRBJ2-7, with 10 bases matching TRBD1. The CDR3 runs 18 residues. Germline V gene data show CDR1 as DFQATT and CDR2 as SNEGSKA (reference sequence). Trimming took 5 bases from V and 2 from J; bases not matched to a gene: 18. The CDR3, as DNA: TGCAGTGCTCATCCGGGAGGGACAGGGGTCTTAATTACCTACGAGCAGTACTTC. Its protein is CSAHPGGTGVLITYEQYF.

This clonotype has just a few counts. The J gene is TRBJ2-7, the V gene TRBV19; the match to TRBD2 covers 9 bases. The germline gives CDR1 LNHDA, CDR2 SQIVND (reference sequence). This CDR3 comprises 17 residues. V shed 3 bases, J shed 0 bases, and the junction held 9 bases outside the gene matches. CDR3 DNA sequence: TGTGCCAGTAGTATTGGAAGGGCTAGCGGGACCTCCTACGAGCAGTACTTC. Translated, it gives CASSIGRASGTSYEQYF.

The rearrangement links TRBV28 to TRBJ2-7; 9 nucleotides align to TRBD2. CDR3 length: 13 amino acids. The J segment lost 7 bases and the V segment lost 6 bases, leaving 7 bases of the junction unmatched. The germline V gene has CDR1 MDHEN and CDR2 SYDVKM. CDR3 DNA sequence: TGTGCCAGCAGAGCGGGAGGCCGTGGGGAGCAGTACTTC. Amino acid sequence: CASRAGGRGEQYF.

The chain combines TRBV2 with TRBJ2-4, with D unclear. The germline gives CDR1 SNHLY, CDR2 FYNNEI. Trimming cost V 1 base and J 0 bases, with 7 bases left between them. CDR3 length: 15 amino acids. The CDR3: CASSEVDLAKNIQYF. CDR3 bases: TGTGCCAGCAGTGAAGTGGATCTAGCCAAAAACATTCAGTACTTC.

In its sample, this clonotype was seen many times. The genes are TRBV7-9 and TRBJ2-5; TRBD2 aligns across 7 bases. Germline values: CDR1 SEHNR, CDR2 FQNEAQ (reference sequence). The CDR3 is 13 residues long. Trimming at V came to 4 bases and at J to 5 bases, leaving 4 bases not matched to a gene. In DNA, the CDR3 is TGTGCCAGCAGCTCCCCCGGGAGGGAGACCCAGTACTTC. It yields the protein CASSSPGRETQYF. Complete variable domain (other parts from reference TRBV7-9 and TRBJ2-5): DTGVSQNPRHKITKRGQNVTFRCDPISEHNRLYWYRQTLGQGPEFLTYFQNEAQLEKSRLLSDRFSAERPKGSFSTLEIQRTEQGDSAMYLCASSSPGRETQYFGPGTRLLVL.

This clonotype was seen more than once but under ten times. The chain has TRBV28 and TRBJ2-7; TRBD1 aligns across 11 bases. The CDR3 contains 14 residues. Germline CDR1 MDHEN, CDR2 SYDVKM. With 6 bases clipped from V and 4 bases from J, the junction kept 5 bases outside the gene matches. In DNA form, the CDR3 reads TGTGCCAGCAGCTTGGACAGGGGGCGATACGAGCAGTACTTC. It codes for CASSLDRGRYEQYF.

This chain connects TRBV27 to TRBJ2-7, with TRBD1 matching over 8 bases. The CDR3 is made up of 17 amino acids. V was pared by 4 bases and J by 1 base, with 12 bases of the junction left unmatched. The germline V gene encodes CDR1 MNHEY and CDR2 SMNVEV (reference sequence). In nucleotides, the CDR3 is TGTGCCAGCAGTTCAAGGGACAGGCAACCTAAGTCCTACGAGCAGTACTTC. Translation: CASSSRDRQPKSYEQYF.